The 18 T cell receptor beta chains below all came from one sample that was sequenced in a study of blood T cell repertoires in COVID-19. Sequencing was performed with immunoSEQ multiplex PCR; in TCRdb, only in-frame clones are kept and a portion is missing. The table has roughly 250,000 clones, roughly 90% seen once. The sample taken for sequencing was peripheral blood. The receptors stem from a woman aged 25 to 39 with COVID-19, enrolled during active disease.

The chain couples TRBV7-2 to TRBJ2-3; D unresolved. The CDR3 consists of 13 residues. Trimming shortened V by 5 bases and J by 2 bases, and 8 bases separated the two germline ends. The germline CDR1 and CDR2 sequences are SGHTA and FQGNSA. The CDR3 reads CASSPPSTDTQYF. The DNA of the CDR3 is TGTGCCAGCAGCCCTCCCTCCACAGATACGCAGTATTTT.

The J gene is TRBJ2-4, the V gene TRBV12-3 or TRBV12-4, with TRBD2 as a possible D gene (7 bases). The CDR3 consists of 12 residues. The ends were cut back, 7 bases at V and 14 bases at J, with 18 bases in the middle. CDR3 residues: CASTYRGGKKYF. The CDR3, as DNA: TGTGCCAGCACCTATAGGGGGGGGAAGAAGTACTTC.

The V gene is TRBV27, the J gene TRBJ1-1, with a tentative D call TRBD1 (5 bases). Trimming took off 6 bases at V and 10 bases at J, with 12 bases between the two ends. The CDR3 runs 11 residues. The germline V gene has CDR1 MNHEY and CDR2 SMNVEV (reference sequence). The CDR3 DNA is TGTGCCAGCAGCGGGGGACCTGGAGCTTTCTTT. Its protein is CASSGGPGAFF.

This clone appeared a single time. The chain links TRBV5-1 to TRBJ2-1; 7 bases agree with TRBD2. The CDR3 runs to 14 residues. The junction had 5 bases not matched to a gene; V was cut back by 0 bases and J by 8 bases. CDR1 is SGHRS, CDR2 YFSETQ, per germline. As DNA, the CDR3 is TGCGCCAGCAGCTTGGGAGCGGGAATGTATGAGCAGTTCTTC. It specifies CASSLGAGMYEQFF.

V is TRBV7-2 and J is TRBJ1-2, with 10 bases lining up with TRBD1. The germline CDR1 and CDR2 sequences are SGHTA and FQGNSA. J lost 7 bases, V lost 5 bases, and 13 bases had no gene match. This CDR3 has 16 amino acids. CDR3 coding DNA: TGTGCCAGCAGCGGTCGTGTAGGACAGGGGGGAGGTGGCTACACCTTC. This sequence encodes CASSGRVGQGGGGYTF.

CDR3 protein: CASTTPGEIAKNIQYF. The CDR3 bases are TGTGCCAGCACCACACCGGGGGAGATAGCCAAAAACATTCAGTACTTC. The chain uses TRBV27 and TRBJ2-4; tentative D call: TRBD2 (6 bases). V lost 7 bases and J 0 bases, leaving 16 bases between the germline ends. Germline V CDR1 and CDR2: MNHEY, SMNVEV (reference sequence). This CDR3 has 16 residues.

Only a few counts were recorded for this clone. The chain uses TRBV3-1 (or the pseudogene TRBV3-2) and TRBJ2-1; the D gene is possibly TRBD1 (6 bases). V was clipped by 2 bases and J by 7 bases, with 24 bases between them. The CDR3 has 18 residues. CDR1 and CDR2 (germline): LGHDT, YNNKEL (reference sequence). The CDR3: CASSQTGFGRALGNEQFF. The DNA for the CDR3 is TGTGCCAGCAGCCAAACAGGGTTTGGGCGAGCCTTAGGAAATGAGCAGTTCTTC.

V is TRBV6-5 and J is TRBJ1-6; 7 positions match TRBD1. The CDR3 spans 16 residues. CDR1 and CDR2 (germline): MNHEY, SVGAGI. J gave up 0 bases and V 2 bases, and 1 base lay outside the gene matches. The CDR3 spells CASSYDRVSYNSPLHF. In nucleotides, the CDR3 is TGTGCCAGCAGTTACGACAGGGTCTCCTATAATTCACCCCTCCACTTT.

The V and J genes are TRBV5-1 and TRBJ1-1; no definite D call. This CDR3 has 14 amino acids. The germline gives CDR1 SGHRS, CDR2 YFSETQ. V was cut by 0 bases and J by 1 base, with 7 bases left in between. CDR3 residues: CASSLGHRNTEAFF. The DNA of the CDR3 is TGCGCCAGCAGCTTGGGACACAGGAACACTGAAGCTTTCTTT.

V gene TRBV3-1 (or the pseudogene TRBV3-2) combines with J gene TRBJ2-4; maybe TRBD1 (6 bases). Between the trimmed V and J ends, which lost 1 base and 15 bases, there was a span of 19 bases. The length of the CDR3 is 14 residues. In germline, CDR1 is LGHDT, CDR2 YNNKEL (reference sequence). The CDR3 DNA is TGTGCCAGCAGCCAAGTACCGACAGGCTACCCTCGGTACTTC. Its protein is CASSQVPTGYPRYF.

This clone showed up just once. V gene TRBV5-8 combines with J gene TRBJ2-5, with 14 bases aligning to TRBD2. Losses at the gene ends were 3 bases for V and 1 base for J; bases not matched to a gene: 5. The CDR3 is made up of 17 amino acids. Looked up from germline, CDR1 is SGHTS and CDR2 is YDEGEE. CDR3 in amino acids: CASSSGLAGAVQETQYF. The DNA of the CDR3 is TGTGCCAGCAGCTCGGGACTAGCGGGGGCCGTCCAAGAGACCCAGTACTTC.

The chain has TRBV30 and TRBJ1-2; 7 nucleotides match TRBD1. The CDR3 runs to 13 residues. V trimming: 3 bases; J trimming: 7 bases; junction bases outside the gene matches: 8. Germline-derived CDR1 and CDR2 are GTSNPN and SVGIG (reference sequence). The CDR3, as DNA: TGTGCCTGGAGCCGGGACAGTCACCTTGGCTACACCTTC. Amino acids: CAWSRDSHLGYTF. Based on the CDR3 plus reference TRBV30 and TRBJ1-2, the full variable domain is SQTIHQWPATLVQPVGSPLSLECTVEGTSNPNLYWYRQAAGRGLQLLFYSVGIGQISSEVPQNLSASRPQDRQFILSSKKLLLSDSGFYLCAWSRDSHLGYTFGSGTRLTVV.

The chain is built from TRBV11-2 and TRBJ2-5; 10 bases align to TRBD2. Germline assignment: CDR1 SGHAT and CDR2 FQNNGV. This CDR3 region has 15 residues. V was clipped by 5 bases and J by 1 base; unmatched bases: 4. In DNA form, the CDR3 reads TGTGCCAGCAGCGCCCGACTAGCGGGCCAAGAGACCCAGTACTTC. Translated: CASSARLAGQETQYF.

The J gene is TRBJ2-7, the V gene TRBV19; TRBD1 aligns across 8 bases. This CDR3 is built from 14 residues. Per the germline V gene, CDR1 is LNHDA and CDR2 is SQIVND (reference sequence). V trimming: 4 bases; J trimming: 1 base; junction bases outside the gene matches: 3. In DNA, the CDR3 is TGTGCCAGTAGTACCCAGGGGGCATCCTACGAGCAGTACTTC. Protein product: CASSTQGASYEQYF.

The chain has TRBV19 and TRBJ1-2; 8 nucleotides line up with TRBD1. Unmatched junction bases numbered 9, after V lost 7 bases and J lost 8 bases. From germline, CDR1 is LNHDA and CDR2 SQIVND (reference sequence). The CDR3 runs 13 residues. The CDR3 region is CASTERTGQGYTF. CDR3 nucleotide sequence: TGTGCCAGTACCGAGAGGACAGGGCAAGGCTACACCTTC.

The V gene is TRBV11-2, the J gene TRBJ2-5, with D possibly TRBD2 on 5 matching bases. V was pared by 8 bases and J by 2 bases, with 12 bases between. The CDR3 spans 13 residues. CDR1 is SGHAT and CDR2 is FQNNGV in the germline V gene. CDR3 coding DNA: TGTGCCAGCTTTCCCGAGGGACAAGAGACCCAGTACTTC. This codes for CASFPEGQETQYF.

The V call is TRBV24-1, the J call TRBJ2-2; TRBD1 aligns across 7 bases. The germline gives CDR1 KGHDR, CDR2 SFDVKD. Trimming took 2 bases from V and 4 from J; bases not matched to a gene: 3. The CDR3 length is 15 residues. The DNA for the CDR3 is TGTGCCACCAGTGATTACAGGGGTGGCACCGGGGAGCTGTTTTTT. This translates into CATSDYRGGTGELFF.

The V and J genes are TRBV6-6 and TRBJ2-1; D is ambiguous. V was shortened by 0 bases and J by 9 bases, with 15 bases between the two germline ends. CDR1 and CDR2 (germline): MNHNY, SVGAGI (reference sequence). The CDR3 loop spans 15 amino acids. The CDR3 bases are TGTGCCAGCAGTTACTCGTTCCCAGTTGGTTCTGAGCAGTTCTTC. Translating gives CASSYSFPVGSEQFF.